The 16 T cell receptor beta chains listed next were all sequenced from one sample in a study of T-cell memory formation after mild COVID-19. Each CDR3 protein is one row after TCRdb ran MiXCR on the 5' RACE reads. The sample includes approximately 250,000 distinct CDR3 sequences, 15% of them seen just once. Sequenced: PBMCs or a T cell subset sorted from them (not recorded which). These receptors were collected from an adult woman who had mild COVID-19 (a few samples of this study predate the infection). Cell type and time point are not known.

The CDR3: CASSKGGIAGSYNEQFF. In DNA form, the CDR3 reads TGCGCCAGCAGCAAGGGGGGAATAGCGGGATCCTACAATGAGCAGTTCTTC. The chain recombines TRBV5-1 with TRBJ2-1, with 8 bases lining up with TRBD2. The V gene end was trimmed by 4 bases and the J gene end by 1 base; junction bases not matched to a gene: 10. Germline-derived CDR1 and CDR2 are SGHRS and YFSETQ. The CDR3 totals 17 residues.

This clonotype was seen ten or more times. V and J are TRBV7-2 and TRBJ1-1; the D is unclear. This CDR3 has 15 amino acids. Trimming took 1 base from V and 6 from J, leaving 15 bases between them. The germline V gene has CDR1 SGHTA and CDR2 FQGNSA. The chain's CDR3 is CASSLEVVGIAEAFF. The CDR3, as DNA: TGTGCCAGCAGCTTAGAAGTGGTTGGGATCGCTGAAGCTTTCTTT.

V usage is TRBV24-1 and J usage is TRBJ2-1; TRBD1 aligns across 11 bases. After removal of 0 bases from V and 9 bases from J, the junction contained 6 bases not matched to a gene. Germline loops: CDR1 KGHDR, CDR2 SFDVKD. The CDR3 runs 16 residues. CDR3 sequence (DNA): TGTGCCACCAGTGATTTGCGGACAGGGGGCTTGGTTGAGCAGTTCTTC. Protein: CATSDLRTGGLVEQFF.

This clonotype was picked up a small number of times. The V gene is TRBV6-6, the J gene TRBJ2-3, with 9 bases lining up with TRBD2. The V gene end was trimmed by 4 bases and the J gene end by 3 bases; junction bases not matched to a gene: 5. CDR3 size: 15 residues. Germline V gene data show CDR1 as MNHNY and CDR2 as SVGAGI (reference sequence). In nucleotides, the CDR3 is TGTGCCAGCAGTTCTCGAGCGGGGGGAACAGATACGCAGTATTTT. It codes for CASSSRAGGTDTQYF.

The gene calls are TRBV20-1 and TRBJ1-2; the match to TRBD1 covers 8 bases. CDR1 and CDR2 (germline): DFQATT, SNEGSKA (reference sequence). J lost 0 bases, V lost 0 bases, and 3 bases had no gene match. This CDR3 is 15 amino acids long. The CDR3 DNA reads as TGCAGTGCTAGAGACGGGACAGGCGCTAACTATGGCTACACCTTC. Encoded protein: CSARDGTGANYGYTF.

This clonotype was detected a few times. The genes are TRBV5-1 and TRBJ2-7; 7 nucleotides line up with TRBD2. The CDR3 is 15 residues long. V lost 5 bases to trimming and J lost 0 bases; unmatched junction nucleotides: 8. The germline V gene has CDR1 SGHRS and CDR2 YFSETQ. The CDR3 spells CASRSMGEGSYEQYF. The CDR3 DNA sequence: TGCGCCAGCAGATCGATGGGGGAGGGCTCCTACGAGCAGTACTTC.

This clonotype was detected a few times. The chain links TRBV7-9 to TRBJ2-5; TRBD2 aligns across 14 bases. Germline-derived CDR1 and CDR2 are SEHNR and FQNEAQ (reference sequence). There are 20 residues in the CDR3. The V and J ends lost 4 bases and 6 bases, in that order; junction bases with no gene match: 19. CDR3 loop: CASSSNTKGAGTSGRKTQYF. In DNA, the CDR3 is TGTGCCAGCAGCTCCAATACAAAAGGGGCCGGGACTAGCGGGAGAAAGACCCAGTACTTC.

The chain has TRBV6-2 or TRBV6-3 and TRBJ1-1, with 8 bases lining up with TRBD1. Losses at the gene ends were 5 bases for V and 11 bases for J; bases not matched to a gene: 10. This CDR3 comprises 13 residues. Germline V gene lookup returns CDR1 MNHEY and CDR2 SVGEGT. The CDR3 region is CASSPPGQDVAFF. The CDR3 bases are TGTGCCAGCAGTCCTCCGGGACAGGATGTTGCTTTCTTT.

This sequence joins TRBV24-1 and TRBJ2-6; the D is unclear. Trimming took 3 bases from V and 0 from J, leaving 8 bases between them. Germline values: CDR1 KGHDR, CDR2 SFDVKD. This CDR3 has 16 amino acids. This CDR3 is CATSDGRRSGANVLTF. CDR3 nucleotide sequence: TGTGCCACCAGTGATGGCAGACGCTCTGGGGCCAACGTCCTGACTTTC.

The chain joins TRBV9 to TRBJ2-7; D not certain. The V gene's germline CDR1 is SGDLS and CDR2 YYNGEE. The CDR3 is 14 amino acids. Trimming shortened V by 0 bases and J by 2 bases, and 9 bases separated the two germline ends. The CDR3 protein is CASSVALGAYEQYF. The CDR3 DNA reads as TGTGCCAGCAGCGTAGCGCTTGGGGCCTACGAGCAGTACTTC.

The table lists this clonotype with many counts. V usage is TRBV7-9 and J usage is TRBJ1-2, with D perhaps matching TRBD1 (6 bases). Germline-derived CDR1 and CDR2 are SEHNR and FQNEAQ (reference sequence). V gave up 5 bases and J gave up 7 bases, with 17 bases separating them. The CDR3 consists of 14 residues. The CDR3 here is CASSLGQKATGYTF. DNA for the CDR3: TGTGCCAGCAGCCTCGGACAGAAGGCCACTGGCTACACCTTC.

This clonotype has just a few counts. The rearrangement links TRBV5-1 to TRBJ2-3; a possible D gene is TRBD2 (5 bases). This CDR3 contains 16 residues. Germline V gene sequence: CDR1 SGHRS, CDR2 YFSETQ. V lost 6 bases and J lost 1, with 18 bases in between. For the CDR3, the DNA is TGCGCCAGCACCCCGTCCGGCGGGTTTGGCACAGATACGCAGTATTTT. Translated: CASTPSGGFGTDTQYF.

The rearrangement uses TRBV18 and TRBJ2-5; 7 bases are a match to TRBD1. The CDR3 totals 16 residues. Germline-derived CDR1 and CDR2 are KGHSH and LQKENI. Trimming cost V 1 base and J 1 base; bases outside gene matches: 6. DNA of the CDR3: TGTGCCAGCTCACCACGACAGGGTTTGTTCCAAGAGACCCAGTACTTC. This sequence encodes CASSPRQGLFQETQYF.

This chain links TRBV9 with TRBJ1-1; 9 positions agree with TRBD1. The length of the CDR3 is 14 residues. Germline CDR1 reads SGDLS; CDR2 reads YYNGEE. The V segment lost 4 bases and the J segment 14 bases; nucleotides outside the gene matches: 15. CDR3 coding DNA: TGTGCCAGCAGCCCCACACCCGGGACAGGGTTTTTGTTCTTT. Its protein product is CASSPTPGTGFLFF.

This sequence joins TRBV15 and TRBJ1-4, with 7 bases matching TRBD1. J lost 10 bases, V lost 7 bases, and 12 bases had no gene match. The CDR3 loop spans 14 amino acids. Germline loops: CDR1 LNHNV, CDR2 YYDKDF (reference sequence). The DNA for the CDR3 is TGTGCCACCACACCGTTGAGAGGGGGCGTAAAACTGTTTTTT. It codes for CATTPLRGGVKLFF.

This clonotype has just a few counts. CDR3 coding DNA: TGCGCCAGCAGCCAAGAGGGTCTAGCGGGAGACTCCTACAATGAGCAGTTCTTC. It encodes CASSQEGLAGDSYNEQFF. This chain links TRBV4-1 with TRBJ2-1, with TRBD2 identical over 10 bases. With 0 bases clipped from V and 0 bases from J, the junction kept 5 bases outside the gene matches. This CDR3 comprises 18 residues. Germline CDR1 reads MGHRA; CDR2 reads YSYEKL.